The present T cell receptor (beta chain) was sequenced within a study of early T cells in non-severe SARS-CoV-2 infection. Unique molecular identifier tags were affixed to discrete cDNA molecules. MiXCR, run by TCRdb on the 5' RACE reads, gives a single entry per CDR3 protein. The repertoire holds some 82,000 distinct CDR3 sequences, 9.5% to 13% seen once, with approximately 2.4% in the top ten. By its share, this clonotype is medium-sized. V shed 5 bases and J 5 bases; nucleotides not matched to a gene: 11. The germline V gene encodes CDR1 SGHAT and CDR2 FQNNGV. The CDR3 length is 16 residues. The sequence derives from an adult who was a healthcare worker with PCR-confirmed SARS-CoV-2 infection or an uninfected control (not recorded which). The sequenced sample was whole blood. The rearrangement links TRBV11-2 to TRBJ1-4; 7 bases are shared with TRBD1. The CDR3 reads CASSGRRQGLNEKLFF. The CDR3 DNA reads TGTGCCAGCAGCGGCCGACGACAGGGCTTAAATGAAAAACTGTTTTTT.